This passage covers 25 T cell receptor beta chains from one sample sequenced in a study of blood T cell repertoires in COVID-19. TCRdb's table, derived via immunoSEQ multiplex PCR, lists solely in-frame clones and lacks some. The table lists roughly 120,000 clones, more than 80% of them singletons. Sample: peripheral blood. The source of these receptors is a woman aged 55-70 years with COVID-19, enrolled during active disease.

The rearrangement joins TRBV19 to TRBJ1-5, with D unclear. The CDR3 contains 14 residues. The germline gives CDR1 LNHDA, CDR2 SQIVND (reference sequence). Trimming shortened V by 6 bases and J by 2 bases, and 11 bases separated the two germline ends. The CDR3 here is CASRSGGRNQPQHF. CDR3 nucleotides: TGTGCCAGTAGGTCGGGAGGCCGCAATCAGCCCCAGCATTTT.

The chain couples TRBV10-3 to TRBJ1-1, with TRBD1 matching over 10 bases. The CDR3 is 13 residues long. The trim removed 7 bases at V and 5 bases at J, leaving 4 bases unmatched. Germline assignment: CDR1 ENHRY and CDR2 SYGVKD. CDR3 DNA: TGTGCCATCACCGGACAGGGGGGTACTGAAGCTTTCTTT. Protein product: CAITGQGGTEAFF.

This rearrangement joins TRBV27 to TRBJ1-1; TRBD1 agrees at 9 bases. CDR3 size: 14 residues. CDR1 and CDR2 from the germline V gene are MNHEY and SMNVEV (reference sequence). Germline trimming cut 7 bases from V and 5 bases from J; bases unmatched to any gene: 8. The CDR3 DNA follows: TGTGCCAGCATGAAGGGACAGGGAGGGACTGAAGCTTTCTTT. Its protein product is CASMKGQGGTEAFF.

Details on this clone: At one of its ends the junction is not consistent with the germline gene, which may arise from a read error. CDR3 bases: TGTGCCAGCAGCTTAGGCCTGGGAGATCCCATCTTC. Its translation: CASSLGLGDPIF. The V and J genes are TRBV11-3 and TRBJ2-1, with D possibly matching TRBD2 (5 bases). The CDR3 is 12 amino acids. CDR1 and CDR2 from the germline V gene are SGHNT and YENEEA.

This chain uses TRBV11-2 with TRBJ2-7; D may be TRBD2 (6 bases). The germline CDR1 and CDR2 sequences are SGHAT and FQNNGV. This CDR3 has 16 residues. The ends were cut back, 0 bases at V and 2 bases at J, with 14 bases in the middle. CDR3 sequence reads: CASSLDWSSGPYEQYF. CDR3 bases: TGTGCCAGCAGCTTAGATTGGAGTAGCGGACCCTACGAGCAGTACTTC.

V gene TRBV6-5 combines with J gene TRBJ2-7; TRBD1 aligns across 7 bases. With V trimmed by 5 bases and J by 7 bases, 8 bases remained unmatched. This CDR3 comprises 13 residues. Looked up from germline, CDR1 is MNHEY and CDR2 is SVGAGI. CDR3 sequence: CASSRTGTWEQYF. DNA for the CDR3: TGTGCCAGCAGTCGGACAGGTACCTGGGAGCAGTACTTC.

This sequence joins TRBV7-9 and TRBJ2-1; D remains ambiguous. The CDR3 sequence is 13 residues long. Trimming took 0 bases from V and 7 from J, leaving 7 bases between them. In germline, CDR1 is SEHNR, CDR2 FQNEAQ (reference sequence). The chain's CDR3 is CASSLASKNEQFF. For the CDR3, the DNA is TGTGCCAGCAGCTTAGCTAGCAAAAATGAGCAGTTCTTC.

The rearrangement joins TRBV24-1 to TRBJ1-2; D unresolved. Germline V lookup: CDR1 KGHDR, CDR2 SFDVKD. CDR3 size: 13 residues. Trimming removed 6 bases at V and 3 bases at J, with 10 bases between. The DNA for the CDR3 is TGTGCCACCAGTTCCCCCGGGGACTATGGCTACACCTTC. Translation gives CATSSPGDYGYTF.

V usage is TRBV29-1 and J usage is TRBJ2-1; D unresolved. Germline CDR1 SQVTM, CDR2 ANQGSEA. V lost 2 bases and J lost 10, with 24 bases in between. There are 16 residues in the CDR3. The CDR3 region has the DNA TGCAGCGTTGAATGGCGGAGCGTACGTCGTAATGAGGAGCAGTTCTTC. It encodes CSVEWRSVRRNEEQFF.

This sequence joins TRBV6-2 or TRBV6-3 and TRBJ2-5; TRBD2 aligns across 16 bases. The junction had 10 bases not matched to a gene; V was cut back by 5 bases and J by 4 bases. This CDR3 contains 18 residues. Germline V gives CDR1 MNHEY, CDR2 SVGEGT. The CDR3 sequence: CASSPGLAGGPSRETQYF. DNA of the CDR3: TGTGCCAGCAGTCCGGGACTAGCGGGGGGGCCATCGCGAGAGACCCAGTACTTC.

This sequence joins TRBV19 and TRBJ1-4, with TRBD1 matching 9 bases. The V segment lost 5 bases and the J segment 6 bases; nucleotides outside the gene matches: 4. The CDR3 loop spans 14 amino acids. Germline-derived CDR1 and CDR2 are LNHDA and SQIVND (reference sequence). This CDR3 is CASSAGTGHEKLFF. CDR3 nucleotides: TGTGCCAGTAGTGCCGGGACAGGGCATGAAAAACTGTTTTTT.

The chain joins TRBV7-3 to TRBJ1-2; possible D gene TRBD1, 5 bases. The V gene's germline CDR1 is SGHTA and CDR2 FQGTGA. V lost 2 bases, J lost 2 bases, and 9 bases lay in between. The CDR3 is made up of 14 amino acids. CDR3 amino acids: CASSLASGNYGYTF. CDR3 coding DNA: TGTGCCAGCAGCTTAGCTTCAGGGAACTATGGCTACACCTTC.

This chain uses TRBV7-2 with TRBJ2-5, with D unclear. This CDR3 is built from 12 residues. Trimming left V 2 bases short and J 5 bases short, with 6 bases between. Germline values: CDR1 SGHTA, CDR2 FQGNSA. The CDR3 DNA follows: TGTGCCAGCAGCTTAATCGGGGAGACCCAGTACTTC. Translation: CASSLIGETQYF.

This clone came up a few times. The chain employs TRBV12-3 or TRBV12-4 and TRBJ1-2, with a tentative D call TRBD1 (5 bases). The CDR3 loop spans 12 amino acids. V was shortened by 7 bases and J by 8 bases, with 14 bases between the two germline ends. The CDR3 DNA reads TGTGCCAGCACCCGCCCAGGGTGGGGCTACACCTTC. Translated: CASTRPGWGYTF.

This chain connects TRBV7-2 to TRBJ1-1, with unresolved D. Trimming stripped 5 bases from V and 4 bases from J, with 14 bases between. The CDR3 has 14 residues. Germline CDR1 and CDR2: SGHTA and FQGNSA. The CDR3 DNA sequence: TGTGCCAGCAGCCCTTTGGTCAGTCTCACTGAAGCTTTCTTT. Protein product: CASSPLVSLTEAFF.

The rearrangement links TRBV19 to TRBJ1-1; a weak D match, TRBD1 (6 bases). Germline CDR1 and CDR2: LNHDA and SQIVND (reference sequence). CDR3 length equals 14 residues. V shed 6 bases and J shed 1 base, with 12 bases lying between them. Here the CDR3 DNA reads TGTGCCAGTAGACAGGGAGACAGGAACACTGAAGCTTTCTTT. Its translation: CASRQGDRNTEAFF.

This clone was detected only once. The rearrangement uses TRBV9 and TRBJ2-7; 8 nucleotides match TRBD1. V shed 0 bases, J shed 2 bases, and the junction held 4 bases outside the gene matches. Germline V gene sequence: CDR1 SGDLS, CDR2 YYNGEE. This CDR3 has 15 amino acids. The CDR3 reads CASSVGDRSTYEQYF. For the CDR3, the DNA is TGTGCCAGCAGCGTAGGGGACAGGAGCACCTACGAGCAGTACTTC.

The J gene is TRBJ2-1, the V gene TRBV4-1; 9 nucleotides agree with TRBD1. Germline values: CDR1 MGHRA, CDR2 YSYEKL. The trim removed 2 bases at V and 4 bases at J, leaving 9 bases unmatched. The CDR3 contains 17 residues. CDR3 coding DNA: TGCGCCAGCAGCCAAAGCCGGGGACAGGGATCTTACAATGAGCAGTTCTTC. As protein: CASSQSRGQGSYNEQFF.

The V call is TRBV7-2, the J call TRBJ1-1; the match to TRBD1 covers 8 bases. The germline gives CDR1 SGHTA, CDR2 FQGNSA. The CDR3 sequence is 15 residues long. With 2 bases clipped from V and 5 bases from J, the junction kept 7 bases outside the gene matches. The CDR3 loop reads CASSLTNRGYTEAFF. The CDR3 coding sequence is TGTGCCAGCAGCTTAACGAACAGGGGGTATACTGAAGCTTTCTTT. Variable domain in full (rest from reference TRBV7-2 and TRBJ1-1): GAGVSQSPSNKVTEKGKDVELRCDPISGHTALYWYRQSLGQGLEFLIYFQGNSAPDKSGLPSDRFSAERTGGSVSTLTIQRTQQEDSAVYLCASSLTNRGYTEAFFGQGTRLTVV.

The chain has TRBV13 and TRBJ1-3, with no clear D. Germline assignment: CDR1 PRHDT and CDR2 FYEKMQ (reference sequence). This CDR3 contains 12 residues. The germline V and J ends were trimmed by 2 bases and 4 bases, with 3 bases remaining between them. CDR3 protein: CASSLSGNTIYF. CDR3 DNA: TGTGCCAGCAGCTTATCGGGAAACACCATATATTTT.

The CDR3 nucleotides are TGTGCCAGCAGCCCCCGACAGGGAAGTAGGGCTGAAGCTTTCTTT. Translation gives CASSPRQGSRAEAFF. The rearrangement uses TRBV7-6 and TRBJ1-1, with 7 positions matching TRBD1. CDR1 and CDR2 from the germline V gene are SGHVS and FNYEAQ. This CDR3 has 15 residues. Trimming cost V 5 bases and J 6 bases; bases outside gene matches: 12.

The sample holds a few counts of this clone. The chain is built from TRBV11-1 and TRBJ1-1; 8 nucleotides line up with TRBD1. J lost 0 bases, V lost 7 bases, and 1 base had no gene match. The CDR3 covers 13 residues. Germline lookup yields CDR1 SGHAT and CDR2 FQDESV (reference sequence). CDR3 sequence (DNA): TGTGCCAGCACGGACAGGGTGAACACTGAAGCTTTCTTT. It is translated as CASTDRVNTEAFF.

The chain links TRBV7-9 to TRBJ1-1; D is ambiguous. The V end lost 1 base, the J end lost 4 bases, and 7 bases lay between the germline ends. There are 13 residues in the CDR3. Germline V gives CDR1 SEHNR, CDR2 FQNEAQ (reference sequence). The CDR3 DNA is TGTGCCAGCAGCTTAGAGCGGGTCACTGAAGCTTTCTTT. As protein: CASSLERVTEAFF.

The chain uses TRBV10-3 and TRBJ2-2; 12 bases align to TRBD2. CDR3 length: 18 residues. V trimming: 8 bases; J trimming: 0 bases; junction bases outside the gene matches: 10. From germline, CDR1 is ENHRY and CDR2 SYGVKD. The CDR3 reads CAISMGLAGYANTGELFF. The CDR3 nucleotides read TGTGCCATCTCAATGGGACTAGCGGGCTACGCGAACACCGGGGAGCTGTTTTTT.

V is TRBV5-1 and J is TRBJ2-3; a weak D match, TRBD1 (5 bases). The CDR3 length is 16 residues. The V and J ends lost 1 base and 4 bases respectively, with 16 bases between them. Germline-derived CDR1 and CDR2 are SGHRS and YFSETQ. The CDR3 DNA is TGCGCCAGCAGCTTGATGTCTCGACAGATCGCAGATACGCAGTATTTT. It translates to CASSLMSRQIADTQYF.